Presented here are 2 T cell receptor beta chains from one specimen sequenced in a study of shared clonotypes between healthy human individuals. The repertoire was sequenced with immunoSEQ multiplex PCR; TCRdb's copy has only in-frame clones and lacks some. The sample has roughly 2.1 million clones, under 95% seen once. Naive CD8 cells were CD45RO-negative, positively selected for CCR7, excluding terminally differentiated effector memory CD45RA+ cells. The source material was naive CD8+ T cells from PBMCs. All receptors derive from a man aged 18-30 years in good health. Some clones in this sample may be carry-over from other donors' samples.

The chain uses TRBV7-2 and TRBJ2-3, with 13 bases aligning to TRBD2. There are 19 residues in the CDR3. V gave up 4 bases and J gave up 0 bases; unmatched junction bases: 10. CDR1 is SGHTA and CDR2 is FQGNSA in the germline V gene. CDR3 in DNA: TGTGCCAGCAGCTCCCCCCTTGGGACTAGCGGGGCTAGCACAGATACGCAGTATTTT. This encodes CASSSPLGTSGASTDTQYF.

This chain joins TRBV10-3 and TRBJ2-7; TRBD1 or TRBD2 may be the D gene (5 bases each). The CDR3 is 14 amino acids. Germline CDR1 is ENHRY and CDR2 is SYGVKD. The V gene lost 6 bases and the J gene lost 3 bases, with 15 bases spanning the gap. CDR3 amino acids: CAISPPGGSYEQYF. CDR3 in DNA: TGTGCCATCAGCCCCCCTGGGGGAAGCTACGAGCAGTACTTC.